The 5 T cell receptor beta chains listed next were all sequenced from one sample in a study of blood T cell repertoires in COVID-19. TCRdb keeps only in-frame clones here, not all; method: immunoSEQ multiplex PCR. The sample consists of around 390,000 clones, about 87% of them appearing once. The sequencing input was PBMCs or T cells enriched from blood (not recorded which). These receptors were collected from a woman aged 45-59 years who had recovered from COVID-19.

The chain joins TRBV27 to TRBJ2-1, with 11 bases lining up with TRBD2. With 8 bases clipped from V and 0 bases from J, the junction kept 15 bases outside the gene matches. CDR1 is MNHEY and CDR2 is SMNVEV in the germline V gene (reference sequence). This CDR3 has 19 residues. CDR3 nucleotides: TGTGCCAGCTGCAAACCGGGACTAGCGGCCCTTAGCTCCTACAATGAGCAGTTCTTC. It is translated as CASCKPGLAALSSYNEQFF.

V and J are TRBV11-2 and TRBJ2-5; no definite D call. The ends were cut back, 1 base at V and 5 bases at J, with 5 bases in the middle. Germline-derived CDR1 and CDR2 are SGHAT and FQNNGV. CDR3 length: 12 residues. The CDR3 nucleotides are TGTGCCAGCAGCTTAGCTAGGGAGACCCAGTACTTC. As protein: CASSLARETQYF. The full variable domain, with the rest looked up from reference TRBV11-2 and TRBJ2-5, is EAGVAQSPRYKIIEKRQSVAFWCNPISGHATLYWYQQILGQGPKLLIQFQNNGVVDDSQLPKDRFSAERLKGVDSTLKIQPAKLEDSAVYLCASSLARETQYFGPGTRLLVL.

The V and J genes are TRBV19 and TRBJ1-5, with a possible D match to TRBD1 (5 bases). Trimming removed 6 bases at V and 3 bases at J, with 12 bases between. From germline, CDR1 is LNHDA and CDR2 SQIVND (reference sequence). The CDR3 loop spans 14 amino acids. The CDR3 DNA reads TGTGCCAGTAGCCCTCAGGGTAACAATCAGCCCCAGCATTTT. This translates into CASSPQGNNQPQHF.

J is TRBJ1-5 and V is TRBV5-1, with D perhaps TRBD1 (5 bases). CDR3 length: 15 amino acids. Trimming cost V 0 bases and J 3 bases, with 10 bases left between them. In germline, CDR1 is SGHRS, CDR2 YFSETQ. The CDR3 DNA is TGCGCCAGCAGCTTGGAGGGGATTACCAATCAGCCCCAGCATTTT. It codes for CASSLEGITNQPQHF.

The chain recombines TRBV5-1 with TRBJ2-3, with D possibly being TRBD2 (6 bases). Per the germline V gene, CDR1 is SGHRS and CDR2 is YFSETQ. The CDR3 is made up of 17 amino acids. Trimming took 1 base from V and 0 from J, leaving 15 bases between them. The CDR3, as DNA: TGCGCCAGCAGCTTGCTGGGAGGAGATACTAGCACAGATACGCAGTATTTT. This encodes CASSLLGGDTSTDTQYF.